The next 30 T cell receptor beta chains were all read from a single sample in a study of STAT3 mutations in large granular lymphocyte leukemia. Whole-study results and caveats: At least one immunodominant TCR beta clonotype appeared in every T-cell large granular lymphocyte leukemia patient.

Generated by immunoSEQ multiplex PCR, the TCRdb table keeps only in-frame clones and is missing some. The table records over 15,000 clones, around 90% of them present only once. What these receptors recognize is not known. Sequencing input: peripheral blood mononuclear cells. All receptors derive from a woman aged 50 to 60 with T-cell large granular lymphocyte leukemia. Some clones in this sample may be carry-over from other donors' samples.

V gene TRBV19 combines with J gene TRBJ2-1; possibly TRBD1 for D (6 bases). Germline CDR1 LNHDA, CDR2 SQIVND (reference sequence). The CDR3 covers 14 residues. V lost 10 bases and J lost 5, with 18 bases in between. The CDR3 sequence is CATRTGSANNEQFF. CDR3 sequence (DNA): TGTGCCACCCGAACAGGGTCGGCGAACAATGAGCAGTTCTTC.

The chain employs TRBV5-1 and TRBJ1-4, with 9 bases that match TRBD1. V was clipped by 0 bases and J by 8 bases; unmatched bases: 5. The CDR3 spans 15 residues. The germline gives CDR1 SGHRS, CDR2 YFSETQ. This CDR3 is CASSLGDRAREKLFF. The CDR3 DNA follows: TGCGCCAGCAGCTTGGGGGACAGGGCTCGGGAAAAACTGTTTTTT. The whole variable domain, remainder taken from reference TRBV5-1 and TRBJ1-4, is KAGVTQTPRYLIKTRGQQVTLSCSPISGHRSVSWYQQTPGQGLQFLFEYFSETQRNKGNFPGRFSGRQFSNSRSEMNVSTLELGDSALYLCASSLGDRAREKLFFGSGTQLSVL.

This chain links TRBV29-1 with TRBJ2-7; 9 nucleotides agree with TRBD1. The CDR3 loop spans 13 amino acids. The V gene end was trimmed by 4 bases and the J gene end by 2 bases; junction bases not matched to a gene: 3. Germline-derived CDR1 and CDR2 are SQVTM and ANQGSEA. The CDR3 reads CSVGQGVTYEQYF. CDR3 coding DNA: TGCAGCGTTGGACAGGGGGTAACCTACGAGCAGTACTTC.

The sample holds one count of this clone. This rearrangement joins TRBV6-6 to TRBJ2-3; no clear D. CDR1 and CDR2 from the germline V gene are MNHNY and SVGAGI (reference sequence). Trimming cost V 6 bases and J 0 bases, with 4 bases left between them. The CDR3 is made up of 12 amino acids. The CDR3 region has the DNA TGTGCCAGCAGCCCTAGCACAGATACGCAGTATTTT. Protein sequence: CASSPSTDTQYF.

CDR3 nucleotide sequence: TGTGCCAGCAGCTACTCCTGGACTAGCGGAGCTACTACCGGGGAGCTGTTTTTT. Its protein is CASSYSWTSGATTGELFF. The chain carries TRBV14 and TRBJ2-2; 10 bases map to TRBD2. Germline CDR1 SGHDN, CDR2 FVKESK. The CDR3 is 18 amino acids. The J segment lost 5 bases and the V segment lost 5 bases, leaving 14 bases of the junction unmatched. Looking up the rest from reference TRBV14 and TRBJ2-2 gives the full variable domain: EAGVTQFPSHSVIEKGQTVTLRCDPISGHDNLYWYRRVMGKEIKFLLHFVKESKQDESGMPNNRFLAERTGGTYSTLKVQPAELEDSGVYFCASSYSWTSGATTGELFFGEGSRLTVL.

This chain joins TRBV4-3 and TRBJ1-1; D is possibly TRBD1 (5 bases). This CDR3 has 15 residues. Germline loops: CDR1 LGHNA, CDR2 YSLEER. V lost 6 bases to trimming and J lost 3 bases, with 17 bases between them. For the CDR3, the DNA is TGCGCCAGCAGTCGGGGCGGAGGGGCGGACACTGAAGCTTTCTTT. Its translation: CASSRGGGADTEAFF.

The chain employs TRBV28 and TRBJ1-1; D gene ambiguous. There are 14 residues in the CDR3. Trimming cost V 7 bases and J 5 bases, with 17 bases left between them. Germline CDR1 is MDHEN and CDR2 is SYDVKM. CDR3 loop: CASTPGGRGTEAFF. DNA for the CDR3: TGTGCCAGCACTCCAGGTGGGAGAGGGACTGAAGCTTTCTTT.

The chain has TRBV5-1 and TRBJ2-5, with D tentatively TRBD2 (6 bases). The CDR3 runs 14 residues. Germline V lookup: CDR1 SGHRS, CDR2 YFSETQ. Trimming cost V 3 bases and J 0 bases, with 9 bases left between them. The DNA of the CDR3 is TGCGCCAGCAGCTGGAGGGTTTACCAAGAGACCCAGTACTTC. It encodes CASSWRVYQETQYF.

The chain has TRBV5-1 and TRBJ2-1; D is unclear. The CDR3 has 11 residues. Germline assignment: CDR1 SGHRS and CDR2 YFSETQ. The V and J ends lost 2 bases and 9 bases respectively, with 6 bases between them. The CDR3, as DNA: TGCGCCAGCAGCTTTGGCGGTGAGCAGTTCTTC. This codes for CASSFGGEQFF.

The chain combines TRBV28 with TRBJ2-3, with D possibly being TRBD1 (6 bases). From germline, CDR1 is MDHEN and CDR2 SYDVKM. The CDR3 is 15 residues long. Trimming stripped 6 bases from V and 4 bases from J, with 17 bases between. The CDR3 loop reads CASSRDRLRADTQYF. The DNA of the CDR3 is TGTGCCAGCAGCCGCGACAGGCTCAGGGCAGATACGCAGTATTTT.

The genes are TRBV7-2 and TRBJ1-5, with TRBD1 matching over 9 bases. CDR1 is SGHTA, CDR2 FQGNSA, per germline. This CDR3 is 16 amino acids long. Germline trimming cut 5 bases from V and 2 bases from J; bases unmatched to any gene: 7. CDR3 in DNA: TGTGCCAGCAGCCCAGGGACAGGGAGTGGCAATCAGCCCCAGCATTTT. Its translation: CASSPGTGSGNQPQHF. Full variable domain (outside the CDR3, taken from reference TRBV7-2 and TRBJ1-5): GAGVSQSPSNKVTEKGKDVELRCDPISGHTALYWYRQSLGQGLEFLIYFQGNSAPDKSGLPSDRFSAERTGGSVSTLTIQRTQQEDSAVYLCASSPGTGSGNQPQHFGDGTRLSIL.

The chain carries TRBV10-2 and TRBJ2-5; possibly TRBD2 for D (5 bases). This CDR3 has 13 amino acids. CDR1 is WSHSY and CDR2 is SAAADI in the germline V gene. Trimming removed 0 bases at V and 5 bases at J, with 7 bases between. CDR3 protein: CASSESRRETQYF. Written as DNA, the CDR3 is TGCGCCAGCAGTGAGTCAAGGAGGGAGACCCAGTACTTC.

The CDR3 is CASSTRTGLWVQPQHF. The CDR3 DNA is TGTGCCAGCAGTACTCGGACAGGGCTGTGGGTTCAGCCCCAGCATTTT. V gene TRBV27 combines with J gene TRBJ1-5; 8 bases agree with TRBD1. The germline gives CDR1 MNHEY, CDR2 SMNVEV (reference sequence). There are 16 residues in the CDR3. Trimming at V came to 5 bases and at J to 6 bases, leaving 12 bases not matched to a gene.

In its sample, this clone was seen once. The CDR3 nucleotides read TGTGCCAGCAGTGCGGCCGCGGGAACTGAAGCTTTCTTT. It encodes CASSAAAGTEAFF. The rearrangement links TRBV6-4 to TRBJ1-1; D unresolved. Trimming removed 4 bases from V and 5 bases from J, with 11 bases in between. This CDR3 comprises 13 residues. Germline CDR1 is MRHNA and CDR2 is SNTAGT.

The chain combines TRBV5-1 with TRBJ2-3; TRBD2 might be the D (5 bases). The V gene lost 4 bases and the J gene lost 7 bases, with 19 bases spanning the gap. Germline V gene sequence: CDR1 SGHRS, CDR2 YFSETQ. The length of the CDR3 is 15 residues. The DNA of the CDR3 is TGCGCCAGCAGCCTCAACCAGGTTGCCGGGAATACGCAGTATTTT. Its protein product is CASSLNQVAGNTQYF. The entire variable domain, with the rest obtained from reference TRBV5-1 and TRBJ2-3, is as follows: KAGVTQTPRYLIKTRGQQVTLSCSPISGHRSVSWYQQTPGQGLQFLFEYFSETQRNKGNFPGRFSGRQFSNSRSEMNVSTLELGDSALYLCASSLNQVAGNTQYFGPGTRLTVL.

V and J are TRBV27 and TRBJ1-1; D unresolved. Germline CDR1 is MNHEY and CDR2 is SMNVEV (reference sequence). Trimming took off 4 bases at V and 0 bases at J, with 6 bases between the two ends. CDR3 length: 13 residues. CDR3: CASSSQLNTEAFF. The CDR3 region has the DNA TGTGCCAGCAGTTCTCAGTTGAACACTGAAGCTTTCTTT.

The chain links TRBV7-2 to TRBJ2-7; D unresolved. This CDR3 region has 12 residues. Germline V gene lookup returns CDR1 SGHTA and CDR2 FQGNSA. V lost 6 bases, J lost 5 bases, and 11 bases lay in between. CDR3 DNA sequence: TGTGCCAGCAGTTCCCGACGGCACGAGCAGTACTTC. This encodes CASSSRRHEQYF.

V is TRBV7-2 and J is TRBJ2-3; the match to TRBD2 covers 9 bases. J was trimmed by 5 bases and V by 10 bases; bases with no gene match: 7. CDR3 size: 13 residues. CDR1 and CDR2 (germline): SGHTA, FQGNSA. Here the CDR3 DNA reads TGTGCCATTGGGCGGGAGGGAAGAGATACGCAGTATTTT. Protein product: CAIGREGRDTQYF.

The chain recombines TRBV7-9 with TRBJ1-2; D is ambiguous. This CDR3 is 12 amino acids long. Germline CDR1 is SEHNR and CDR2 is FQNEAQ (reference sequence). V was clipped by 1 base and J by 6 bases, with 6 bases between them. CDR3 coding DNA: TGTGCCAGCAGCTTAGGTACTAATGGCTACACCTTC. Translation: CASSLGTNGYTF.

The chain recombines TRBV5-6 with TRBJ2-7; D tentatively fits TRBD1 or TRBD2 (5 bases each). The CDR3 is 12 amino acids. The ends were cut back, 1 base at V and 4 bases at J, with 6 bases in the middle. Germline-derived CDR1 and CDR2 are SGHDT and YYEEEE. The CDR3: CASSLWGYEQYF. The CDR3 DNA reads TGTGCCAGCAGCTTGTGGGGGTACGAGCAGTACTTC.

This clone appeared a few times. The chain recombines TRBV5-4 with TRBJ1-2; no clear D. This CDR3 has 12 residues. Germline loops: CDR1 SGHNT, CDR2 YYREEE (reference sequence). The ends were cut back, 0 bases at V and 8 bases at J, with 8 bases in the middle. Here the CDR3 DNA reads TGTGCCAGCAGCTTGGGAAGCGGAGGCTACACCTTC. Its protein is CASSLGSGGYTF.

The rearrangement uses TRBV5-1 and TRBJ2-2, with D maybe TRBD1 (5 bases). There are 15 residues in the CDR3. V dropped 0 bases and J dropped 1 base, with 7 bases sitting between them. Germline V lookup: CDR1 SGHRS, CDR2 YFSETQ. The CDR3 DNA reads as TGCGCCAGCAGCTTGGGACAGAGGAACACCGGGGAGCTGTTTTTT. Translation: CASSLGQRNTGELFF. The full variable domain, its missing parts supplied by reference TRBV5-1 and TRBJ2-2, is KAGVTQTPRYLIKTRGQQVTLSCSPISGHRSVSWYQQTPGQGLQFLFEYFSETQRNKGNFPGRFSGRQFSNSRSEMNVSTLELGDSALYLCASSLGQRNTGELFFGEGSRLTVL.

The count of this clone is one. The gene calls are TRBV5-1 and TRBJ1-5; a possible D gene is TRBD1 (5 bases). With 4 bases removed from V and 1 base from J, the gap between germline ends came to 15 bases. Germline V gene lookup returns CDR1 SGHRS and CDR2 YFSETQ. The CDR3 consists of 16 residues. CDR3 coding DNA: TGCGCCAGCAGCCCCGGGGCAGGGATCAGCAATCAGCCCCAGCATTTT. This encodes CASSPGAGISNQPQHF.

CDR3 sequence reads: CASSQVSTGTSGSNEQFF. CDR3 nucleotide sequence: TGTGCCAGCAGCCAAGTTTCAACCGGGACTAGCGGGAGCAATGAGCAGTTCTTC. The rearrangement joins TRBV4-2 to TRBJ2-1; 14 positions match TRBD2. The CDR3 consists of 18 residues. Germline loops: CDR1 LGHNA, CDR2 YNFKEQ. J was trimmed by 6 bases and V by 1 base; bases with no gene match: 8.

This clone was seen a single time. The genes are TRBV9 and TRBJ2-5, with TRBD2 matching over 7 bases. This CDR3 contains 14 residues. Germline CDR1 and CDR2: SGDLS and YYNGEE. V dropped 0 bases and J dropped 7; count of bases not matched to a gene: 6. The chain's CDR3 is CASSVEPGGRTQYF. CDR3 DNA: TGTGCCAGCAGCGTAGAGCCGGGAGGCAGGACCCAGTACTTC.

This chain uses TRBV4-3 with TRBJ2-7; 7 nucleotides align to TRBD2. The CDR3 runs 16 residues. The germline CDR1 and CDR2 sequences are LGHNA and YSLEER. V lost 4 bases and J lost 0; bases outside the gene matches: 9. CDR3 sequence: CASSPGLAASSYEQYF. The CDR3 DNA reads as TGCGCCAGCAGCCCTGGCCTAGCGGCGAGCTCCTACGAGCAGTACTTC.

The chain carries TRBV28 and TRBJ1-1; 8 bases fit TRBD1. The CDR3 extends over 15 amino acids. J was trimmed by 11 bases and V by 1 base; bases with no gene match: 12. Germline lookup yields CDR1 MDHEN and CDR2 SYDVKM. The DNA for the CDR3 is TGTGCCAGCAGTTTATCATCGCGTGGACAGGGTAACGCTTTCTTT. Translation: CASSLSSRGQGNAFF.

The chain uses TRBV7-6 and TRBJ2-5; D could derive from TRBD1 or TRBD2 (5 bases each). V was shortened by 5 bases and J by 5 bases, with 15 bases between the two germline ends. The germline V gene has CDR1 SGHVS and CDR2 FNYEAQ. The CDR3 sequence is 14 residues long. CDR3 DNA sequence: TGTGCCAGCAGCAGGAGTGGGACCTCGGAGACCCAGTACTTC. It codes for CASSRSGTSETQYF. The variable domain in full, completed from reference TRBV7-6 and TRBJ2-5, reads GAGVSQSPRYKVTKRGQDVALRCDPISGHVSLYWYRQALGQGPEFLTYFNYEAQQDKSGLPNDRFSAERPEGSISTLTIQRTEQRDSAMYRCASSRSGTSETQYFGPGTRLLVL.

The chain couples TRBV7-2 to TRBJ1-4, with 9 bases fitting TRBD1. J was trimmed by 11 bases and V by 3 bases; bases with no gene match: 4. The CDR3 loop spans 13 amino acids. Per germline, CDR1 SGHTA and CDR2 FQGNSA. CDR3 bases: TGTGCCAGCAGCTTCGAGACAGGGGGTAAACTGTTTTTT. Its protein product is CASSFETGGKLFF.

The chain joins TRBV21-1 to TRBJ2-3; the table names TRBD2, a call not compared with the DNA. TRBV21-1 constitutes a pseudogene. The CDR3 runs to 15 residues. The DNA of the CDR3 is TGTGCCAGCGACGAGGGCAGCCTCCGCACAGATACGCAGTATTTT. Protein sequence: CASDEGSLRTDTQYF.